A selection of T cell receptor beta chains follows, all from one sample in a study of fetal regulatory T cell absence and autoimmunity. Clones were sequenced by immunoSEQ multiplex PCR, and TCRdb holds only the in-frame ones, with some missing. This sample has about 95,000 clones; roughly 70% occur once, and the top ten carry 1.5% to 2.5%. Material for sequencing was pancreas tissue. These receptor sequences come from a male donor with IPEX syndrome. CDR3s include the opening cysteine and the closing phenylalanine or tryptophan. Each record gives: D gene, clone size, J gene, V gene, CDR3 length, CDR3 DNA, CDR3 protein. The D gene is left open where the match is weak. Clone sizes are given selectively: once, few, many, or a class where the clone is expanded.

D gene: TRBD1
clone size: .
J gene: TRBJ2-4
V gene: TRBV6-6
CDR3 length: 13
CDR3 DNA: TGTGCCGTTCGTCCGGGACAGGAAAACATTCAGTACTTC
CDR3 protein: CAVRPGQENIQYF

D gene: .
clone size: few
J gene: TRBJ2-5
V gene: TRBV10-3
CDR3 length: 13
CDR3 DNA: TGTGCCATCAGCGCCGGGACAACGGAGACCCAGTACTTC
CDR3 protein: CAISAGTTETQYF

D gene: TRBD2
clone size: .
J gene: TRBJ2-5
V gene: TRBV6-5
CDR3 length: 14
CDR3 DNA: TGTGCCAGCAGCTTCGGACTAGCGCAAGAGACCCAGTACTTC
CDR3 protein: CASSFGLAQETQYF

D gene: TRBD2
clone size: once
J gene: TRBJ2-7
V gene: TRBV10-2
CDR3 length: 13
CDR3 DNA: TGCGCCAGCAAGGAGCGGGGGGTTTTCGAGCAGTACTTC
CDR3 protein: CASKERGVFEQYF

D gene: .
clone size: .
J gene: TRBJ1-5
V gene: TRBV19
CDR3 length: 14
CDR3 DNA: TGTGCCAGTAGTGCGGACAGAGACTATCAGCCCCAGCATTTT
CDR3 protein: CASSADRDYQPQHF

D gene: .
clone size: .
J gene: TRBJ2-7
V gene: TRBV6-6
CDR3 length: 16
CDR3 DNA: TGTGCCAGCAGTACTCCAAAGGACGGGGAGGATTACGAGCAGTACTTC
CDR3 protein: CASSTPKDGEDYEQYF

D gene: .
clone size: .
J gene: TRBJ2-7
V gene: TRBV11-3
CDR3 length: 15
CDR3 DNA: TGTGCCAGCAGCTTAGGCGAGCCGGGGACCTACGAGCAGTACTTC
CDR3 protein: CASSLGEPGTYEQYF

D gene: .
clone size: .
J gene: TRBJ2-3
V gene: TRBV7-6
CDR3 length: 15
CDR3 DNA: TGTGCCAGCAGCTTAAGCGGGTTCGTCGCAGATACGCAGTATTTT
CDR3 protein: CASSLSGFVADTQYF

D gene: .
clone size: .
J gene: TRBJ2-2
V gene: TRBV5-1
CDR3 length: 15
CDR3 DNA: TGCGCCAGCAGCTTGGGACAGGAGAACACCGGGGAGCTGTTTTTT
CDR3 protein: CASSLGQENTGELFF

D gene: TRBD1
clone size: .
J gene: TRBJ1-5
V gene: TRBV27
CDR3 length: 16
CDR3 DNA: TGTGCCAGCAGTCCATGGGGACAGGGGGTTGGTCAGCCCCAGCATTTT
CDR3 protein: CASSPWGQGVGQPQHF

D gene: .
clone size: .
J gene: TRBJ2-7
V gene: TRBV27
CDR3 length: 13
CDR3 DNA: TGTGCCAGCAGTGCGGGACTTTCCTACGAGCAGTACTTC
CDR3 protein: CASSAGLSYEQYF

D gene: TRBD1
clone size: few
J gene: TRBJ1-5
V gene: TRBV27
CDR3 length: 18
CDR3 DNA: TGTGCCAGCAGTTTCAAGGAGCCGACAGGGAGAGGCAATCAGCCCCAGCATTTT
CDR3 protein: CASSFKEPTGRGNQPQHF

D gene: .
clone size: .
J gene: TRBJ2-3
V gene: TRBV9
CDR3 length: 15
CDR3 DNA: TGTGCCAGCAGCGTAGGTCCAGGGAGCACAGATACGCAGTATTTT
CDR3 protein: CASSVGPGSTDTQYF

D gene: .
clone size: .
J gene: TRBJ2-7
V gene: TRBV21-1
CDR3 length: 15
CDR3 DNA: TGTGCCAGCAGCAAAGTGGGACCGCCCGGGAACGAGCAGTACTTC
CDR3 protein: CASSKVGPPGNEQYF

D gene: TRBD1
clone size: .
J gene: TRBJ2-2
V gene: TRBV9
CDR3 length: 16
CDR3 DNA: TGTGCCAGTGGCCCTCGACAGGGGGTGGACACCGGGGAGCTGTTTTTT
CDR3 protein: CASGPRQGVDTGELFF

D gene: .
clone size: .
J gene: TRBJ1-4
V gene: TRBV7-9
CDR3 length: 15
CDR3 DNA: TGTGCCAGCAGCTTAGATGGGGGGATGAGTGAAAAACTGTTTTTT
CDR3 protein: CASSLDGGMSEKLFF

D gene: .
clone size: .
J gene: TRBJ1-1
V gene: TRBV5-1
CDR3 length: 13
CDR3 DNA: TGCGCCAGCAGCTTGGGAGAGAGCACTGAAGCTTTCTTT
CDR3 protein: CASSLGESTEAFF

D gene: .
clone size: .
J gene: TRBJ2-7
V gene: TRBV5-4
CDR3 length: 16
CDR3 DNA: TGTGCCAGCAGCCCAACTCCAGGTCCCCACTCCTACGAGCAGTACTTC
CDR3 protein: CASSPTPGPHSYEQYF

D gene: TRBD2
clone size: .
J gene: TRBJ2-7
V gene: TRBV5-4
CDR3 length: 17
CDR3 DNA: TGTGCCAGCAGCCCCGCCCCACTAGCGGGAGGTTCCTACGAGCAGTACTTC
CDR3 protein: CASSPAPLAGGSYEQYF

D gene: .
clone size: .
J gene: TRBJ1-3
V gene: TRBV29-1
CDR3 length: 15
CDR3 DNA: TGCAGCGTTGAAGATTGGGCAAATTCTGGAAACACCATATATTTT
CDR3 protein: CSVEDWANSGNTIYF

D gene: .
clone size: few
J gene: TRBJ2-7
V gene: TRBV2
CDR3 length: 15
CDR3 DNA: TGTGCCAGCAGGCCTACGATGACGTGGGCCTACGAGCAGTACTTC
CDR3 protein: CASRPTMTWAYEQYF

D gene: .
clone size: .
J gene: TRBJ1-2
V gene: TRBV9
CDR3 length: 16
CDR3 DNA: TGTGCCAGCAGCGTAGGAGGGAGAGAACAGCACTATGGCTACACCTTC
CDR3 protein: CASSVGGREQHYGYTF

D gene: .
clone size: few
J gene: TRBJ1-6
V gene: TRBV4-1
CDR3 length: 17
CDR3 DNA: TGCGCCAGCAGCCAAGGGGGGCAGGGTGCAGATAATTCACCCCTCCACTTT
CDR3 protein: CASSQGGQGADNSPLHF

D gene: TRBD2
clone size: .
J gene: TRBJ2-3
V gene: TRBV9
CDR3 length: 12
CDR3 DNA: TGTGCCAGCAGCACCTCGACTAGCGGGATCCTTTTT
CDR3 protein: CASSTSTSGILF

D gene: TRBD2
clone size: .
J gene: TRBJ2-3
V gene: TRBV7-2
CDR3 length: 15
CDR3 DNA: TGTGCCAGCAGCTTAGTAGCGGGGGTCACAGATACGCAGTATTTT
CDR3 protein: CASSLVAGVTDTQYF

D gene: .
clone size: .
J gene: TRBJ2-1
V gene: TRBV11-2
CDR3 length: 18
CDR3 DNA: TGTGCCAGCAGGTTAACCCCCCGGAGGACCCTAGCAGGGTGGGAGCAGTTCTTC
CDR3 protein: CASRLTPRRTLAGWEQFF

D gene: TRBD2
clone size: .
J gene: TRBJ2-3
V gene: TRBV9
CDR3 length: 15
CDR3 DNA: TGTGCCAGCAGCGGACTAGCGGGGGGCACAGATACGCAGTATTTT
CDR3 protein: CASSGLAGGTDTQYF

D gene: .
clone size: few
J gene: TRBJ1-4
V gene: TRBV4-1
CDR3 length: 15
CDR3 DNA: TGCGCCAGCAGCCAAGCCCCAGGGGCGGTTGAAAAACTGTTTTTT
CDR3 protein: CASSQAPGAVEKLFF

D gene: .
clone size: .
J gene: TRBJ1-5
V gene: TRBV4-1
CDR3 length: 15
CDR3 DNA: TGCGCCAGCAGCCAAGGACAATATAGCAATCAGCCCCAGCATTTT
CDR3 protein: CASSQGQYSNQPQHF

D gene: TRBD1
clone size: once
J gene: TRBJ2-1
V gene: TRBV7-2
CDR3 length: 15
CDR3 DNA: TGTGCCAGCAGCTTGGACAGGGGTTCCTACAATGAGCAGTTCTTC
CDR3 protein: CASSLDRGSYNEQFF

D gene: .
clone size: .
J gene: TRBJ1-2
V gene: TRBV5-6
CDR3 length: 16
CDR3 DNA: TGTGCCAGCAGCCCGATCGTGGGGCGGGTAGAGGGTGGCTACACCTTC
CDR3 protein: CASSPIVGRVEGGYTF

D gene: .
clone size: .
J gene: TRBJ2-5
V gene: TRBV7-8
CDR3 length: 16
CDR3 DNA: TGTGCCAGCAGCTTAGCGGGGCAGGGGAGAAGAGAGACCCAGTACTTC
CDR3 protein: CASSLAGQGRRETQYF

D gene: TRBD1
clone size: once
J gene: TRBJ1-6
V gene: TRBV11-3
CDR3 length: 13
CDR3 DNA: TGTGCCAGCAAAGGGACAGGGCGTTCACCCCTCCACTTT
CDR3 protein: CASKGTGRSPLHF